This T cell receptor (beta chain) emerged from a study of cytomegalovirus exposure and HLA in healthy donors. About the study: There were approximately 400 genotyped donors. Of these, about 81% fell in the genetic ancestry cluster associated with self-reported Caucasian donors. Findings and limits, study-wide: Other equally common chains were less clonally expanded than HLA-associated TCR beta chains, a later analysis showed.

For this clone: What it binds is unknown.

The primer mix had 60 Vbeta and 13 Jbeta primers. The protocol was immunoSEQ multiplex PCR, while the TCRdb copy is restricted to in-frame clones and leaves out a portion. The sample spans fewer than 100,000 clones; the ten largest clones claim 0.5% to 0.65%. The CDR3 has 10 amino acids. Germline V gene lookup returns CDR1 SNHLY and CDR2 FYNNEI. The clonotype comes from a man aged 45-60 years in good health and CMV-seronegative. Sequencing was done on a sample of PBMCs. The chain combines TRBV2 with TRBJ2-5; D is unresolved. The DNA end is more similar to TRBJ2-7, so the J call may be wrong. The DNA of the CDR3 is TGTGCCAGCAGTGTTGCCGAGCAGTACTTC. This sequence encodes CASSVAEQYF.